The clone carrying this T cell receptor beta chain was detected many times. Its antigen is unidentified. The sample originates from a study of T cells in Graves' hyperthyroidism and ophthalmopathy. General observations from the study: Before onset, by a median of approximately 5.9 months, the model predicted ophthalmopathy. Blood also held most thyroid clonotypes expanded beyond 0.001.

Amplification yielded TCR beta CDR3 regions, with RNA transcripts as the source. The HTBI primer set was used in a first-round RT-PCR of the TCR CDR3. MiXCR, run by TCRdb on the multiplex PCR reads, gives a single entry per CDR3 protein. This sample yields roughly 100,000 distinct CDR3 sequences, of which approximately 40% are seen a single time; about 10% belongs to the top ten. This receptor was obtained from a woman aged 25 to 39 with Graves' hyperthyroidism. Sample: peripheral blood or thyroid tissue (not recorded which).

The CDR3 DNA reads as TGCGCCAGCAGACATGACAGGGCCTACGAGCAGTACTTC. Protein: CASRHDRAYEQYF. V gene TRBV5-1 combines with J gene TRBJ2-7; 7 positions agree with TRBD1. The CDR3 length is 13 residues. Trimming at V came to 5 bases and at J to 2 bases, leaving 4 bases not matched to a gene. Germline V gives CDR1 SGHRS, CDR2 YFSETQ.